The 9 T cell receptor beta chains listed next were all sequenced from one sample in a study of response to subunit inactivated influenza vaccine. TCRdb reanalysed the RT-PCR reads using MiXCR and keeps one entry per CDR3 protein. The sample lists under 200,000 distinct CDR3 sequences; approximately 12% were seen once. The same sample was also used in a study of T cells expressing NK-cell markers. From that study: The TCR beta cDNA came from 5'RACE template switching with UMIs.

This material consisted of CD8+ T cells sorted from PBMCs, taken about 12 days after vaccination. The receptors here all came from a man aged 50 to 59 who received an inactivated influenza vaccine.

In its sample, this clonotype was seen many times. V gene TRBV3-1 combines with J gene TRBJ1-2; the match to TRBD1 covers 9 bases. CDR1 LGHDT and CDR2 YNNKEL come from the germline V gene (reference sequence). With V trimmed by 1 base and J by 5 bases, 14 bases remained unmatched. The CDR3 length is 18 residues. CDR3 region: CASSQVLTRTGAIYGYTF. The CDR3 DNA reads TGTGCCAGCAGCCAAGTTCTTACCCGGACAGGGGCTATTTATGGCTACACCTTC.

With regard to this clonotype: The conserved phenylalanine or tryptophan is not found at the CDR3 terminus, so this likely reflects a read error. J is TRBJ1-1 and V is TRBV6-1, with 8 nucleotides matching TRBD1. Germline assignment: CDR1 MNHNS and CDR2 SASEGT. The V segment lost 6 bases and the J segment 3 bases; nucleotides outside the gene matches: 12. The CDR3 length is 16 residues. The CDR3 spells CASRPRGLKRDTEAFL. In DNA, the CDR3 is TGTGCCAGCAGGCCCAGGGGGCTAAAGAGGGACACTGAAGCTTTCCTT.

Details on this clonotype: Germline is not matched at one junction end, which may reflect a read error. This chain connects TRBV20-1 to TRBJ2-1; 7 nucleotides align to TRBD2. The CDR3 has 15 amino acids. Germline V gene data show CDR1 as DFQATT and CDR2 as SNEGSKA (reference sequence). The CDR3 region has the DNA TGCTGTGCTAGCTATAGCGGGTACTCCTACAATGAGCAGTTCTTC. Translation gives CCASYSGYSYNEQFF.

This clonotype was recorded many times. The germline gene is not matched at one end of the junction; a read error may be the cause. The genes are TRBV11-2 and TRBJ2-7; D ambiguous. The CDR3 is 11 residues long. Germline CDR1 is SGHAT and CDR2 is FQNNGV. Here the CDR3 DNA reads TGTGCCAGCTCCTCGGCGAAACCCCCAAACTTC. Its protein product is CASSSAKPPNF.

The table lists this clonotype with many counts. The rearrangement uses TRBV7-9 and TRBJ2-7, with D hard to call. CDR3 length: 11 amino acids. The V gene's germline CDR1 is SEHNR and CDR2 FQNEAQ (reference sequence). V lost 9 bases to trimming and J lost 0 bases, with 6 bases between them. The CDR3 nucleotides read TGTGCCAGTACCCGCTCCTACGAGCAGTACTTC. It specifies CASTRSYEQYF. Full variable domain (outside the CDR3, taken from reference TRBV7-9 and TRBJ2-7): DTGVSQNPRHKITKRGQNVTFRCDPISEHNRLYWYRQTLGQGPEFLTYFQNEAQLEKSRLLSDRFSAERPKGSFSTLEIQRTEQGDSAMYLCASTRSYEQYFGPGTRLTVT.

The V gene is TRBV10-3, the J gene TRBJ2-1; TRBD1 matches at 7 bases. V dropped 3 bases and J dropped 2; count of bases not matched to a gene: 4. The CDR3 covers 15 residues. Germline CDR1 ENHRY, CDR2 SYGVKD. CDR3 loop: CAISDEGAPYNEQFF. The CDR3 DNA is TGTGCCATCAGTGACGAGGGGGCCCCCTACAATGAGCAGTTCTTC.

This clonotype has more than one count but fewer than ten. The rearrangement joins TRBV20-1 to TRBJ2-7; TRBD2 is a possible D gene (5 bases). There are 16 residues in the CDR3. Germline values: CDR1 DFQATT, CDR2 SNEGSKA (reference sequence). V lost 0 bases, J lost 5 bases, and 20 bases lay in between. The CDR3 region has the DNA TGCAGTGCTAGAGATCTGAAGGGAGCCGAAGGCAACGAGCAGTACTTC. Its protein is CSARDLKGAEGNEQYF.

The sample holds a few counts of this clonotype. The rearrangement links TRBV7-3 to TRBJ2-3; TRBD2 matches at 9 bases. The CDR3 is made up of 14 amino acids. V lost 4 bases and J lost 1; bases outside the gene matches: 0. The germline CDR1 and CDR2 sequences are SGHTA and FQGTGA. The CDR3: CASSSSGGTDTQYF. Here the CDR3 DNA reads TGTGCCAGCAGCTCTAGCGGGGGCACAGATACGCAGTATTTT. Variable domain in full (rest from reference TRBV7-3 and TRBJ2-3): GAGVSQTPSNKVTEKGKYVELRCDPISGHTALYWYRQSLGQGPEFLIYFQGTGAADDSGLPNDRFFAVRPEGSVSTLKIQRTERGDSAVYLCASSSSGGTDTQYFGPGTRLTVL.

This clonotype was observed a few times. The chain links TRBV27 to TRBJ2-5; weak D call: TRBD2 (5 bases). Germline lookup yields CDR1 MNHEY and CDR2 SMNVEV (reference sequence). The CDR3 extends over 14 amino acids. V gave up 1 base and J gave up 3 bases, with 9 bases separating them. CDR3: CASSLFSGKETQYF. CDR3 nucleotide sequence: TGTGCCAGCAGTTTATTTTCGGGAAAAGAGACCCAGTACTTC.